In this sample, the clone carrying this TCR beta chain turned up many times. What it binds is not known. These data belong to a study of breast tumors, draining lymph nodes, adjacent tissues. Germline values: CDR1 MNHEY, CDR2 SVGAGI. The ends lost 6 bases at V and 8 bases at J; junction bases unmatched: 12. The CDR3 length is 16 residues. The study's findings and limits: Luminal-like breast cancer showed significantly higher tumor–nontumor repertoire similarity than basal-like. Data only fit, rather than demonstrated, lymph node origin of most tumor T cells.

TCRdb fed the multiplex PCR reads into MiXCR, producing one record per CDR3 protein. The data contain about 230,000 distinct CDR3 sequences, approximately 30% of them singletons. The lymph nodes were axillary draining lymph nodes from breast cancer patients. The TCR was taken from a female donor with breast cancer. Some clones in this sample may be carry-over from other donors' samples. Sequenced sample: axillary lymph node tissue. The chain joins TRBV6-5 to TRBJ1-6; the match to TRBD1 covers 8 bases. In DNA form, the CDR3 reads TGTGCCAGCAGGTGGGGGCAGGGGGCGAAATATTCACCCCTCCACTTT. Amino acids: CASRWGQGAKYSPLHF.